What follows are 23 T cell receptor beta chains derived from one specimen sequenced in a study of T cell responses to AZD1222 COVID-19 vaccine. Some clones are missing from TCRdb's copy, which holds only in-frame ones; the method was immunoSEQ multiplex PCR. Here the sample spans 120,000 or so clones, about 90% being singletons. Source: peripheral blood, taken 28 days after the second AZD1222 dose. The receptors shown here come from an adult who received the AZD1222 COVID-19 vaccine.

This clone appeared once. The V gene is TRBV6-5, the J gene TRBJ2-2; D tentatively fits TRBD1 or TRBD2 (5 bases each). The CDR3 covers 15 residues. V was pared by 6 bases and J by 0 bases, with 11 bases between. The germline CDR1 and CDR2 sequences are MNHEY and SVGAGI. CDR3 sequence (DNA): TGTGCCAGCAGATTTGGGACCTCGAACACCGGGGAGCTGTTTTTT. Amino acid sequence: CASRFGTSNTGELFF.

This sequence joins TRBV27 and TRBJ2-3; 10 nucleotides match TRBD1. Germline values: CDR1 MNHEY, CDR2 SMNVEV (reference sequence). The CDR3 length is 15 residues. Trimming took 5 bases from V and 10 from J; bases not matched to a gene: 12. The CDR3 loop is CASSPTLGQGRPQYF. CDR3 sequence (DNA): TGTGCCAGCAGTCCGACCCTGGGACAGGGGAGACCGCAGTATTTT.

This sequence joins TRBV7-9 and TRBJ1-1, with no clear D. Germline values: CDR1 SEHNR, CDR2 FQNEAQ (reference sequence). The CDR3 covers 13 residues. V was clipped by 5 bases and J by 5 bases, with 12 bases between them. The CDR3 DNA is TGTGCCAGCAGCCCCCACACAGAAACTGAAGCTTTCTTT. It yields the protein CASSPHTETEAFF.

V usage is TRBV14 and J usage is TRBJ2-3, with TRBD2 identical over 15 bases. The CDR3 has 19 residues. Germline CDR1 is SGHDN and CDR2 is FVKESK. V lost 3 bases and J lost 0; bases outside the gene matches: 7. The chain's CDR3 is CASSHIGTSGGRSTDTQYF. The CDR3 coding sequence is TGTGCCAGCAGCCATATAGGGACTAGCGGGGGGCGAAGCACAGATACGCAGTATTTT.

The chain joins TRBV30 to TRBJ2-5; possibly TRBD2 for D (6 bases). The assigned J gene may be wrong: the sequence end matches TRBJ2-7 better. Germline CDR1 reads GTSNPN; CDR2 reads SVGIG (reference sequence). The CDR3 runs 12 residues. Written as DNA, the CDR3 is TGTGCCTGGAGCCCGGCGGGGAACGAGCAGTACTTC. Its protein is CAWSPAGNEQYF.

This chain uses TRBV28 with TRBJ1-4; D is perhaps TRBD1 (6 bases). Germline lookup yields CDR1 MDHEN and CDR2 SYDVKM. V was cut by 7 bases and J by 0 bases, with 18 bases left in between. The CDR3 spans 17 residues. The CDR3 DNA reads TGTGCCAGCACCCGATTCGGGGACACAACAACTAATGAAAAACTGTTTTTT. Translating it yields CASTRFGDTTTNEKLFF. The full variable domain, completed using reference TRBV28 and TRBJ1-4, is DVKVTQSSRYLVKRTGEKVFLECVQDMDHENMFWYRQDPGLGLRLIYFSYDVKMKEKGDIPEGYSVSREKKERFSLILESASTNQTSMYLCASTRFGDTTTNEKLFFGSGTQLSVL.

The chain couples TRBV20-1 to TRBJ1-1; D not certain. Between the trimmed V and J ends, which lost 5 bases and 11 bases, there was a span of 12 bases. Germline CDR1 is DFQATT and CDR2 is SNEGSKA (reference sequence). The CDR3 sequence is 10 residues long. The CDR3 coding sequence is TGCAGTGCTCGTTGGGTAGATGCTTTCTTT. It yields the protein CSARWVDAFF.

This chain links TRBV5-1 with TRBJ2-1; 9 nucleotides match TRBD2. This CDR3 is built from 16 residues. The J segment lost 5 bases and the V segment lost 0 bases, leaving 6 bases of the junction unmatched. Germline V lookup: CDR1 SGHRS, CDR2 YFSETQ. The CDR3 sequence: CASSLGWTSANNEQFF. The DNA for the CDR3 is TGCGCCAGCAGCTTGGGATGGACTAGCGCGAACAATGAGCAGTTCTTC.

The gene calls are TRBV7-8 and TRBJ2-7; 15 bases fit TRBD2. The CDR3 is made up of 16 amino acids. Germline V gives CDR1 SGHVS, CDR2 FQNEAQ. V lost 7 bases to trimming and J lost 5 bases; unmatched junction nucleotides: 9. CDR3 sequence reads: CASISIGLAGGNEQYF. For the CDR3, the DNA is TGTGCCAGCATCTCAATCGGACTAGCGGGGGGGAACGAGCAGTACTTC.

The chain has TRBV18 and TRBJ1-1; TRBD1 matches at 8 bases. Germline V gives CDR1 KGHSH, CDR2 LQKENI. V lost 4 bases to trimming and J lost 5 bases; unmatched junction nucleotides: 3. This CDR3 contains 13 residues. This chain's CDR3 is CASSRTGPTEAFF. The CDR3 DNA is TGTGCCAGCTCACGGACAGGGCCAACTGAAGCTTTCTTT.

J is TRBJ2-6 and V is TRBV30; D not resolved. Germline V gene data show CDR1 as GTSNPN and CDR2 as SVGIG (reference sequence). This CDR3 contains 13 residues. V was shortened by 4 bases and J by 0 bases, with 4 bases between the two germline ends. The CDR3: CAWISSGANVLTF. Here the CDR3 DNA reads TGTGCCTGGATTAGCTCTGGGGCCAACGTCCTGACTTTC.

This chain connects TRBV30 to TRBJ2-1; D gene ambiguous. The CDR3 consists of 12 residues. The germline V and J ends were trimmed by 5 bases and 6 bases, with 11 bases remaining between them. From germline, CDR1 is GTSNPN and CDR2 SVGIG (reference sequence). This CDR3 reads CAWGFKANEQFF. The CDR3 coding sequence is TGTGCCTGGGGTTTTAAAGCCAATGAGCAGTTCTTC.

This chain connects TRBV11-2 to TRBJ2-1; 12 bases map to TRBD1. This CDR3 region has 15 residues. With V trimmed by 3 bases and J by 9 bases, 6 bases remained unmatched. Germline V gene data show CDR1 as SGHAT and CDR2 as FQNNGV. This CDR3 reads CASSFSGTGGSEQFF. In nucleotides, the CDR3 is TGTGCCAGCAGCTTCTCCGGGACAGGGGGCAGTGAGCAGTTCTTC.

The chain combines TRBV6-6 with TRBJ1-4; D possibly corresponds to TRBD1 (5 bases). The CDR3 length is 14 residues. Per the germline V gene, CDR1 is MNHNY and CDR2 is SVGAGI (reference sequence). Trimming removed 8 bases from V and 8 bases from J, with 18 bases in between. The CDR3 DNA reads TGTGCCAGCGGAATCCGGGACTTTGGGGAAAAACTGTTTTTT. Protein: CASGIRDFGEKLFF.

The chain joins TRBV10-3 to TRBJ2-2; 12 bases are shared with TRBD1. The germline CDR1 and CDR2 sequences are ENHRY and SYGVKD. J gave up 1 base and V 10 bases, and 4 bases lay outside the gene matches. The CDR3 contains 15 residues. CDR3 loop: CATGQGALNTGELFF. The DNA for the CDR3 is TGTGCCACGGGACAGGGGGCATTGAACACCGGGGAGCTGTTTTTT.

This chain uses TRBV6-5 with TRBJ1-1; TRBD1 might be the D (6 bases). Germline CDR1 and CDR2: MNHEY and SVGAGI. The CDR3 consists of 13 residues. The V gene lost 5 bases and the J gene lost 7 bases, with 14 bases spanning the gap. The CDR3 region has the DNA TGTGCCAGCAGTCGGAGGGGGACCTATGAAGCTTTCTTT. It yields the protein CASSRRGTYEAFF.

The rearrangement uses TRBV12-1 and TRBJ1-6; the table's D call, TRBD1, was not checked against the DNA. TRBV12-1 corresponds to a pseudogene. The CDR3 consists of 19 residues. The CDR3 protein is CASSPHLQTERDDNSPLHF. CDR3 sequence (DNA): TGTGCCAGCAGTCCACACCTTCAGACAGAGCGTGATGATAATTCACCCCTCCACTTT.

This clone was recorded only once. The chain uses TRBV7-9 and TRBJ2-5; TRBD1 might be the D (6 bases). The V gene's germline CDR1 is SEHNR and CDR2 FQNEAQ (reference sequence). The V and J ends lost 5 bases and 2 bases respectively, with 15 bases between them. The CDR3 loop spans 15 amino acids. This CDR3 is CASSPIRTAQETQYF. For the CDR3, the DNA is TGTGCCAGCAGCCCAATTCGGACAGCTCAAGAGACCCAGTACTTC.

This chain joins TRBV6-5 and TRBJ1-1; no firm D call. Germline CDR1 and CDR2: MNHEY and SVGAGI. The V end was cut by 6 bases, the J end by 3 bases, with 11 bases between. The CDR3 covers 13 residues. CDR3 protein: CASRRIRDTEAFF. The CDR3 coding sequence is TGTGCCAGCAGGCGCATCCGGGACACTGAAGCTTTCTTT.

The CDR3 nucleotides read TGTGCCAGCAGCTTAACGGGCAGTTACAATGAGCAGTTCTTC. This translates into CASSLTGSYNEQFF. The J gene is TRBJ2-1, the V gene TRBV7-3; D unresolved. With 0 bases removed from V and 4 bases from J, the gap between germline ends came to 7 bases. This CDR3 comprises 14 residues. Germline lookup yields CDR1 SGHTA and CDR2 FQGTGA.

J is TRBJ1-6 and V is TRBV28, with unresolved D. This CDR3 has 14 residues. Trimming took off 4 bases at V and 4 bases at J, with 8 bases between the two ends. In germline, CDR1 is MDHEN, CDR2 SYDVKM. The CDR3 sequence: CASSSPFYNSPLHF. The DNA for the CDR3 is TGTGCCAGCAGTTCCCCATTTTATAATTCACCCCTCCACTTT.

The V and J genes are TRBV4-1 and TRBJ1-2; D is possibly TRBD1 (6 bases). Trimming removed 5 bases from V and 3 bases from J, with 16 bases in between. The CDR3 is made up of 15 amino acids. CDR1 is MGHRA, CDR2 YSYEKL, per germline. The CDR3 DNA is TGCGCCAGCAGCGAACAACCGCAGGGGCACTATGGCTACACCTTC. Translating gives CASSEQPQGHYGYTF.

The rearrangement links TRBV6-6 to TRBJ1-1; tentative D call: TRBD1 (6 bases). The CDR3 is 15 residues long. Trimming removed 6 bases from V and 5 bases from J, with 19 bases in between. CDR1 and CDR2 from the germline V gene are MNHNY and SVGAGI (reference sequence). CDR3 sequence (DNA): TGTGCCAGCAGATCCTTTACAGGGCGGGGGACTGAAGCTTTCTTT. Residues: CASRSFTGRGTEAFF.